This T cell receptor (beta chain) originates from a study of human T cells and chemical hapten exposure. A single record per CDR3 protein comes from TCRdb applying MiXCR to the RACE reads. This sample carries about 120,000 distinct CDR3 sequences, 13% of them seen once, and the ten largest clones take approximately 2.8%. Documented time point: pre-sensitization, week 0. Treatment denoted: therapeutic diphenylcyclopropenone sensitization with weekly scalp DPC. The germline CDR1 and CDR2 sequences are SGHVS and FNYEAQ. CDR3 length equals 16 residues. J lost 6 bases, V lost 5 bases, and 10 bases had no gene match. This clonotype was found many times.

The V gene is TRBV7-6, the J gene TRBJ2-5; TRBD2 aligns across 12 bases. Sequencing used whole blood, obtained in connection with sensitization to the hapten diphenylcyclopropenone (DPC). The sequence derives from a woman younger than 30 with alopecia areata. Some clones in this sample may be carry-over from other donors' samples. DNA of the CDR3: TGTGCCAGCAGCCCCTCTAGCGGGGGGGTCGTAAAGACCCAGTACTTC. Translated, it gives CASSPSSGGVVKTQYF.